The clone carrying this TCR beta chain was seen a few times. The sample is drawn from a study of identical twins. This CDR3 has 13 residues. Trimming cost V 7 bases and J 4 bases; bases outside gene matches: 5. TCRdb reprocessed the 5' RACE reads with MiXCR, giving one entry per CDR3 protein. The sample holds around 200,000 distinct CDR3 sequences, less than 10% seen once. Sample: memory (CD45RO+) T cells sorted from blood. The chain couples TRBV12-3 or TRBV12-4 to TRBJ1-2, with 8 positions matching TRBD1. This receptor was obtained from a woman aged 18-29 years in good health. The CDR3 reads CASNGQGGYGYTF. CDR3 bases: TGTGCCAGCAACGGACAGGGCGGCTATGGCTACACCTTC.